The subject of this entry is one TCR beta chain. What it binds is unknown. This sample is part of a study of graft-versus-host responses after intestinal transplantation. The wider study: Recipients had transplants, and these were multivisceral, liver-intestinal, or isolated intestinal. Study-level results: GvH clones turned up in recipient marrow; some had shown up first in ileum or blood. Early after transplant, HvG clones declined as circulating GvH clones peaked. Allografts from individuals with graft-donor T cell macrochimerism displayed high graft-versus-host to host-versus-graft clonal ratios.

CDR3 length: 14 amino acids. The germline V gene has CDR1 SNHLY and CDR2 FYNNEI. Trimming removed 5 bases from V and 2 bases from J, with 13 bases in between. Assay used: immunoSEQ multiplex PCR; TCRdb lists only in-frame clones, some missing. The table has some 97,000 clones, roughly 87% seen once; the top ten hold over 0.75%. Sample: unstimulated CD4+ T cells sorted from spleen or lymph node cells, taken before transplant. The rearrangement uses TRBV2 and TRBJ2-7, with D perhaps given as TRBD1 or TRBD2 (5 bases each). This clonotype was sampled from a human donor who was the organ donor for an intestinal transplant. Here the CDR3 reads CASSRRQGAYEQYF. The CDR3 DNA is TGTGCCAGCAGTCGGCGGCAGGGAGCCTACGAGCAGTACTTC.